One sample yielded the 13 T cell receptor beta chains listed below, sequenced in a study of tissue T cells after allogeneic stem cell transplantation. The time point was: mouse harvest day 14 after allogeneic transplant. Mouse grafts combined 10^7 T-cell-depleted bone marrow cells with 10^6 splenic CD5+ T cells. Here immunoSEQ multiplex PCR was the method, and the copy in TCRdb shows in-frame clones only, minus some. The table includes roughly 4,700 clones, around 45% detected once. Source material: gut tissue. The receptors were sampled from a female BALB/c mouse given C57BL/6 T cells with graft-versus-host disease after an allogeneic hematopoietic cell transplant.

By share, this clone ranks as hyperexpanded (1% or more). One end of the junction fails to match germline, which may point to a read error. Mouse names are used for the genes. The observed sequence ends 1 residue before the CDR3 terminus, with the missing tail filled in from the germline J gene. The chain has TRBV5 and TRBJ2-1; 13 bases are shared with TRBD2. The V gene's germline CDR1 is LGHNA and CDR2 YNLKQL (reference sequence). This CDR3 has 17 amino acids. CDR3 region: CASRQGTGGVNYAEQFF. Incomplete CDR3 DNA: TGTGCCAGCAGGCAAGGGACTGGGGGGGTTAACTATGCTGAGCAGTTC.

Points on this clone: Germline and genes here are mouse. The DNA read from the CDR3 is TGTGCCAGCACCCCACTGGGGGGGGGCCAAGACACCCAGTAC. Encoded protein: CASTPLGGGQDTQY. The whole CDR3 protein reads CASTPLGGGQDTQYF. The chain combines TRBV26 with TRBJ2-5; 10 bases are shared with TRBD2. The read falls 1 residue short of the CDR3 end, and the missing part is taken from the germline J gene. This CDR3 region has 15 residues. Germline CDR1 reads KGHPV; CDR2 reads FQNQEV (reference sequence). V lost 7 bases, J lost 2 bases, and 6 bases stayed unmatched.

This clone was seen a handful of times. Mouse germline and gene names are used. Coverage ceases 1 residue before the CDR3 finishes, and the germline J gene fills in the end. The V call is TRBV23, the J call TRBJ2-4; whether TRBD2, the table's D call, matches the DNA was not checked. Looked up from germline, CDR1 is KGHTA and CDR2 is FQNQQP. The CDR3 spans 16 residues. Incomplete CDR3 DNA: TGCTCCAGCAGTCAATCGCTGGGGGGGCGCGGGAACACCTTGTAC. Translation gives CSSSQSLGGRGNTLY. The whole CDR3 protein is CSSSQSLGGRGNTLYF.

This clone is termed medium-sized. The gene symbols are mouse symbols. The missing CDR3 end, 1 residue past where the read stops, is filled in from the germline J gene. The chain couples TRBV3 to TRBJ1-5, with D possibly matching TRBD1 (6 bases). V was trimmed by 5 bases and J by 4 bases, leaving 9 bases between them. Per germline, CDR1 SNHLY and CDR2 FYNGKV (reference sequence). This CDR3 spans 13 amino acids. CDR3 sequence: CASSLQGNQAPLF. The CDR3 bases that were read are TGTGCCAGCAGCCTACAGGGAAACCAGGCTCCGCTT. The entire variable domain, with the rest obtained from reference TRBV3 and TRBJ1-5, is as follows: GPKVLQIPSHQIIDMGQMVTLNCDPVSNHLYFYWYKQILGQQMEFLVNFYNGKVMEKSKLFKDQFSVERPDGSYFTLKIQPTALEDSAVYFCASSLQGNQAPLFGEGTRLSVL.

This clone occurred a few times. Mouse gene names and germline throughout. The read stops 1 residue short of the end of the CDR3; the missing end is completed from the germline J gene. The chain joins TRBV26 to TRBJ2-5; 11 bases line up with TRBD2. Trimming at V came to 2 bases and at J to 6 bases, leaving 4 bases not matched to a gene. The length of the CDR3 is 15 residues. Looked up from germline, CDR1 is KGHPV and CDR2 is FQNQEV (reference sequence). This chain's CDR3 is CASSLNWGGADTQYF. CDR3 DNA, as far as it was read: TGTGCCAGCAGTCTGAACTGGGGGGGCGCGGACACCCAGTAC.

This clone showed up just a few times. Gene labels here are mouse ones. The observed sequence ends 1 residue before the CDR3 terminus, with the missing tail filled in from the germline J gene. The chain couples TRBV12-2 to TRBJ2-3, with no clear D. In germline, CDR1 is SGHLS, CDR2 HYDKME. The V end was cut by 6 bases, the J end by 0 bases, with 6 bases between. The length of the CDR3 is 12 residues. CDR3 sequence: CASPGSAETLYF. The CDR3 bases that were read are TGTGCCAGCCCGGGTAGTGCAGAAACGCTGTAT.

In this sample, this clone is medium-sized. Germline and genes: mouse. With the read ending 1 residue before the CDR3 end, the germline J gene is used to fill in that end. The chain combines TRBV17 with TRBJ2-7; 8 bases agree with TRBD2. The CDR3 runs 14 residues. V lost 0 bases, J lost 3 bases, and 1 base stayed unmatched. The V gene's germline CDR1 is MNHDT and CDR2 YYDKIL. The CDR3 is CASSRDGGVYEQYF. The CDR3 bases that were read are TGTGCTAGCAGTAGAGATGGGGGGGTCTATGAACAGTAC.

By frequency in the sample, this clone is large (0.1 to 1%). Gene names and germline match the mouse. The sequence runs out 1 residue before the end of the CDR3; the remainder is reconstructed from the germline J gene. The V and J genes are TRBV14 and TRBJ2-7; 8 bases are shared with TRBD2. The J segment lost 3 bases and the V segment lost 4 bases, leaving 6 bases of the junction unmatched. Germline assignment: CDR1 SGHDT and CDR2 FRDEAV. The length of the CDR3 is 14 residues. The CDR3 sequence: CASSPRDWGYEQYF. CDR3 DNA, as far as it was read: TGTGCCAGCAGTCCACGCGACTGGGGCTATGAACAGTAC. The full variable domain, with the rest looked up from reference TRBV14 and TRBJ2-7, is EAGVTQSPRYAVLQEGQAVSFWCDPISGHDTLYWYQQPRDQGPQLLVYFRDEAVIDNSQLPSDRFSAVRPKGTNSTLKIQSAKQGDTATYLCASSPRDWGYEQYFGPGTRLTVL.

This clone was seen more than once but under ten times. Gene names and germline refer to mouse. Read data end 1 residue before the CDR3 end; the end is taken from the germline J gene. The chain combines TRBV14 with TRBJ2-7, with D maybe TRBD1 (6 bases). The germline CDR1 and CDR2 sequences are SGHDT and FRDEAV. Trimming left V 5 bases short and J 6 bases short, with 9 bases between. The length of the CDR3 is 11 residues. The CDR3 bases that were read are TGTGCCAGCAGGTACAGGGTTGAACAGTAC. Its translation is CASRYRVEQY. In full, the CDR3 is CASRYRVEQYF.

On this clone: The genes are named according to mouse. Read sequence stops 1 residue before the CDR3 end, and the germline J gene provides the missing end. This chain connects TRBV26 to TRBJ2-3; D possibly uses TRBD1 or TRBD2 (5 bases each). Trimming took 1 base from V and 0 from J, leaving 8 bases between them. The germline gives CDR1 KGHPV, CDR2 FQNQEV (reference sequence). The CDR3 length is 15 residues. The CDR3 protein is CASSLFGASAETLYF. Partial CDR3 DNA: TGTGCCAGCAGTCTGTTTGGGGCTAGTGCAGAAACGCTGTAT.

This clone showed up just a few times. Each gene name is a mouse one. The CDR3 loop is CASSANAEQFF. CDR3 DNA (partial): TGTGCCAGCAGTGCAAATGCTGAGCAGTTC. The V gene is TRBV26, the J gene TRBJ2-1; D not resolved. The read comes to an end 1 residue before the CDR3 does, leaving the germline J gene to fill in the end. V was clipped by 5 bases and J by 5 bases, with 4 bases between them. This CDR3 contains 11 residues. Germline values: CDR1 KGHPV, CDR2 FQNQEV (reference sequence).

Notes on this clone: Gene and germline names: mouse. Read data end 1 residue before the CDR3 end; the end is taken from the germline J gene. V is TRBV26 and J is TRBJ2-5, with 13 bases aligning to TRBD2. This CDR3 spans 15 amino acids. V shed 6 bases, J shed 5 bases, and the junction held 5 bases outside the gene matches. The germline gives CDR1 KGHPV, CDR2 FQNQEV (reference sequence). The CDR3 bases that were read are TGTGCCAGCAGCCCCGGACTGGGGGGGCGAGACACCCAGTAC. Translation: CASSPGLGGRDTQY. The full CDR3 reads CASSPGLGGRDTQYF. The whole variable domain, filled in from reference TRBV26 and TRBJ2-5, reads NSKVIQTPRYLVKGQGQKAKMRCIPEKGHPVVFWYQQNKNNEFKFLINFQNQEVLQQIDMTEKRFSAECPSNSPCSLEIQSSEAGDSALYLCASSPGLGGRDTQYFGPGTRLLVL.

About this clone itself: The gene names given are mouse names. The read ends 1 residue early relative to the CDR3; the germline J gene fills the gap. This chain uses TRBV3 with TRBJ1-2, with D possibly being TRBD1 (6 bases). Germline CDR1 is SNHLY and CDR2 is FYNGKV (reference sequence). V lost 2 bases and J 3 bases, leaving 10 bases between the germline ends. The CDR3 has 14 residues. CDR3 loop: CASSLTGQYSDYTF. The sequenced part of the CDR3 DNA is TGTGCCAGCAGCTTAACAGGGCAATACTCCGACTACACC.